These 24 T cell receptor beta chains came from one sample sequenced in a study of molecular identifiers for immune sequencing clone quantification. TCRdb itself ran the PCR reads through MiXCR, one entry per CDR3 protein. The sample includes 490,000 or so distinct CDR3 sequences, about a fifth of them seen just once. The sample was naive CD8+ T cells from blood, with Jurkat cell RNA spiked in. Subset defined: FACS-sorted CD8+CD4-CCR7+CD45RA+ naive T cells. The receptor set was obtained from a human donor in good health. Some libraries in this study had Jurkat cell RNA spiked in.

This clonotype was observed a few times. The J gene is TRBJ2-7, the V gene TRBV3-1; D not resolved. Germline V gene lookup returns CDR1 LGHDT and CDR2 YNNKEL (reference sequence). This CDR3 contains 14 residues. The V end was cut by 4 bases, the J end by 3 bases, with 13 bases between. CDR3 amino acids: CASSLGIGDYEQYF. Here the CDR3 DNA reads TGTGCCAGCAGCCTTGGAATAGGTGACTACGAGCAGTACTTC.

The J gene is TRBJ1-6, the V gene TRBV19; TRBD1 matches 7 bases. The CDR3 runs to 14 residues. Germline V CDR1 and CDR2: LNHDA, SQIVND (reference sequence). Germline trimming cut 5 bases from V and 10 bases from J; bases unmatched to any gene: 8. The CDR3 spells CASSRQGDRSPLHF. The CDR3 DNA reads TGTGCCAGTAGTCGGCAGGGGGATCGGTCACCCCTCCACTTT.

This chain connects TRBV27 to TRBJ1-5, with TRBD1 matching over 8 bases. CDR3 length: 15 amino acids. V shed 2 bases, J shed 2 bases, and the junction held 2 bases outside the gene matches. From germline, CDR1 is MNHEY and CDR2 SMNVEV (reference sequence). CDR3 DNA sequence: TGTGCCAGCAGTTTAGCAGGGGGCGGCAATCAGCCCCAGCATTTT. It encodes CASSLAGGGNQPQHF.

Worth noting for this clonotype: Given a much more abundant clone one base away, this may be a read error. The rearrangement uses TRBV5-8 and TRBJ2-6; 9 bases line up with TRBD1. The CDR3 runs 18 residues. The germline CDR1 and CDR2 sequences are SGHTS and YDEGEE. The CDR3 bases are TGTGCCAGGACCCTATTGGGACAGGGAAGCTCTGGGGCCAACGTCCAGACTTTC. This sequence encodes CARTLLGQGSSGANVQTF.

The sample holds many counts of this clonotype. CDR3 sequence: CSVEGGHLTDTQYF. The CDR3 DNA is TGCAGCGTTGAGGGGGGACACCTCACAGATACGCAGTATTTT. The chain couples TRBV29-1 to TRBJ2-3; D may be TRBD1 or TRBD2 (6 bases each). The CDR3 is made up of 14 amino acids. The germline gives CDR1 SQVTM, CDR2 ANQGSEA. Trimming left V 3 bases short and J 2 bases short, with 12 bases between.

The chain combines TRBV4-1 with TRBJ2-3; 12 positions agree with TRBD2. CDR1 is MGHRA and CDR2 is YSYEKL in the germline V gene. V was clipped by 4 bases and J by 5 bases; unmatched bases: 4. The CDR3 spans 15 residues. The CDR3: CASSLLAGGVDTQYF. For the CDR3, the DNA is TGCGCCAGCAGCCTACTAGCGGGAGGCGTAGATACGCAGTATTTT.

This clonotype was seen repeatedly, ten times or more. Written as DNA, the CDR3 is TGTGCCAGCAGTATCGGACTTTTTAGCACAGATACGCAGTATTTT. This codes for CASSIGLFSTDTQYF. The genes are TRBV12-3 or TRBV12-4 and TRBJ2-3; tentative D call: TRBD2 (5 bases). The CDR3 has 15 amino acids. Trimming left V 5 bases short and J 0 bases short, with 12 bases between.

The chain is built from TRBV29-1 and TRBJ2-7; a weak D match, TRBD2 (6 bases). Germline lookup yields CDR1 SQVTM and CDR2 ANQGSEA. CDR3 length: 11 residues. The CDR3: CRGRDFYEQYF. CDR3 in DNA: TGCCGCGGCCGGGACTTCTACGAGCAGTACTTC.

This rearrangement joins TRBV6-1 to TRBJ2-7, with no clear D. This CDR3 is 13 amino acids long. CDR1 is MNHNS and CDR2 is SASEGT in the germline V gene. Trimming stripped 4 bases from V and 0 bases from J, with 7 bases between. This CDR3 reads CASSGTPSYEQYF. The CDR3 DNA sequence: TGTGCCAGCAGTGGAACCCCCTCCTACGAGCAGTACTTC.

This chain joins TRBV7-9 and TRBJ2-1; D remains unclear. CDR1 is SEHNR and CDR2 is FQNEAQ in the germline V gene (reference sequence). The CDR3 loop spans 13 amino acids. V lost 3 bases, J lost 6 bases, and 9 bases lay in between. DNA for the CDR3: TGTGCCAGCAGCTTGGTGTTAACCAATGAGCAGTTCTTC. Translating gives CASSLVLTNEQFF.

With regard to this clonotype: This may come from a read error, since a much larger clone is one base off. This rearrangement joins TRBV10-3 to TRBJ1-1; TRBD1 matches 9 bases. The CDR3 loop spans 16 amino acids. CDR1 and CDR2 (germline): ENHRY, SYGVKD. CDR3 nucleotide sequence: TGTGTCATCAGTCAACTAGGACAGGGGTTGAACACTGAAGCTTTCTTT. Translating gives CVISQLGQGLNTEAFF.

The gene calls are TRBV19 and TRBJ1-2; 10 nucleotides agree with TRBD1. With V trimmed by 8 bases and J by 4 bases, 4 bases remained unmatched. The V gene's germline CDR1 is LNHDA and CDR2 SQIVND (reference sequence). The CDR3 is 13 residues long. The CDR3 nucleotides read TGTGCCAGTCGGACAGGGGGTCTCTATGGCTACACCTTC. It codes for CASRTGGLYGYTF.

This clonotype was seen a few times. The CDR3 nucleotides read TGTGCCAGCAGTTTAGGGCCACAGGGCACCAACACCGGGGAGCTGTTTTTT. This encodes CASSLGPQGTNTGELFF. The rearrangement links TRBV27 to TRBJ2-2, with D perhaps TRBD1 (6 bases). The germline CDR1 and CDR2 sequences are MNHEY and SMNVEV (reference sequence). With 2 bases removed from V and 2 bases from J, the gap between germline ends came to 15 bases. This CDR3 is 17 amino acids long.

There are many counts of this clonotype. V is TRBV5-1 and J is TRBJ2-7; 10 nucleotides line up with TRBD1. The CDR3 consists of 14 residues. Unmatched junction bases numbered 4, after V lost 4 bases and J lost 3 bases. The germline V gene has CDR1 SGHRS and CDR2 YFSETQ. The CDR3 DNA reads TGCGCCAGCAGCATACGGACAGGGGGCTACGAGCAGTACTTC. Its translation: CASSIRTGGYEQYF. Using reference TRBV5-1 and TRBJ2-7 for the parts outside the CDR3, the full variable domain is KAGVTQTPRYLIKTRGQQVTLSCSPISGHRSVSWYQQTPGQGLQFLFEYFSETQRNKGNFPGRFSGRQFSNSRSEMNVSTLELGDSALYLCASSIRTGGYEQYFGPGTRLTVT.

This clonotype was picked up a small number of times. V gene TRBV7-9 combines with J gene TRBJ1-1; 8 bases line up with TRBD1. V dropped 8 bases and J dropped 1; count of bases not matched to a gene: 9. This CDR3 has 15 amino acids. Germline CDR1 and CDR2: SEHNR and FQNEAQ (reference sequence). As DNA, the CDR3 is TGTGCCAGCCGTCCCGACAGGGGAACGAACACTGAAGCTTTCTTT. It yields the protein CASRPDRGTNTEAFF.

Worth noting for this clonotype: Since a much larger clone is just one base distant, this may be a read error. The chain joins TRBV5-6 to TRBJ1-6; D call uncertain. V lost 4 bases and J lost 0, with 14 bases in between. CDR3 length: 17 amino acids. Per germline, CDR1 SGHDT and CDR2 YYEEEE. The chain's CDR3 is CASSRDRTGSYNSPLHF. In DNA form, the CDR3 reads TGTGCCAGCAGCCGAGACCGGACGGGCTCCTATAATTCACCCCTCCACTTT.

This clonotype was seen ten or more times. J is TRBJ2-7 and V is TRBV12-5, with 11 bases matching TRBD1. The germline gives CDR1 LGHNT, CDR2 FRNRAP. The V and J ends lost 6 bases and 5 bases, in that order; junction bases with no gene match: 9. CDR3 size: 15 residues. CDR3: CASGESRTGGHEQYF. CDR3 bases: TGTGCTAGTGGAGAATCCCGGACAGGGGGCCACGAGCAGTACTTC.

This clonotype turned up a few times. The chain uses TRBV9 and TRBJ2-5; D may be TRBD2 (6 bases). V lost 0 bases and J 0 bases, leaving 6 bases between the germline ends. Germline V CDR1 and CDR2: SGDLS, YYNGEE. The CDR3 length is 14 residues. The CDR3: CASSVGGDQETQYF. In DNA, the CDR3 is TGTGCCAGCAGCGTAGGGGGGGACCAAGAGACCCAGTACTTC.

With respect to this clonotype: A much larger clone lies one base from this, so it may be a read error. DNA for the CDR3: TGTGCCAGCAGCGCAGACAAATTCCAAAAGACCCAGTACTTC. It encodes CASSADKFQKTQYF. The V and J genes are TRBV7-9 and TRBJ2-5; D unclear. This CDR3 is 14 amino acids long. Germline-derived CDR1 and CDR2 are SEHNR and FQNEAQ (reference sequence).

This clonotype was observed a single time. The V gene is TRBV19, the J gene TRBJ2-6, with unresolved D. V was pared by 7 bases and J by 13 bases, with 14 bases between. This CDR3 comprises 12 residues. Germline loops: CDR1 LNHDA, CDR2 SQIVND (reference sequence). The CDR3 bases are TGTGCCAGTACCCCGGAAAACTCGGTCCTGACTTTC. This codes for CASTPENSVLTF.

This clonotype was recorded at least ten times. This rearrangement joins TRBV28 to TRBJ2-1, with D hard to call. With 3 bases removed from V and 8 bases from J, the gap between germline ends came to 5 bases. CDR1 is MDHEN, CDR2 SYDVKM, per germline. The CDR3 is 11 residues long. The CDR3 bases are TGTGCCAGCAGTTTGTCCGATGAGCAGTTCTTC. It specifies CASSLSDEQFF.

This chain connects TRBV7-9 to TRBJ2-5; the D is unclear. The germline V and J ends were trimmed by 2 bases and 4 bases, with 17 bases remaining between them. Germline V gene lookup returns CDR1 SEHNR and CDR2 FQNEAQ (reference sequence). This CDR3 comprises 16 residues. CDR3 DNA: TGTGCCAGCAGCTTATTGCTTAAAGAATGGGGAGAGACCCAGTACTTC. Its translation: CASSLLLKEWGETQYF.

V and J are TRBV4-3 and TRBJ1-4; D is ambiguous. The CDR3 totals 16 residues. Trimming stripped 4 bases from V and 8 bases from J, with 20 bases between. Germline CDR1 LGHNA, CDR2 YSLEER. CDR3 region: CASSPQAAAVGEKLFF. The CDR3 DNA sequence: TGCGCCAGCAGCCCTCAGGCCGCGGCCGTAGGGGAAAAACTGTTTTTT.

Remarks on this clonotype: A much bigger clone sits one base away, suggesting this may be a read error. This chain joins TRBV4-1 and TRBJ1-2; D perhaps matches TRBD1 (6 bases). Trimming removed 0 bases from V and 4 bases from J, with 15 bases in between. CDR3 length: 16 residues. Germline loops: CDR1 MGHRA, CDR2 YSYEKL. For the CDR3, the DNA is TGCGCCAGCAGCCAAGATGTGCAGGGGCCATGCTATGGCTACACCTTC. It is translated as CASSQDVQGPCYGYTF.